The sequence of this TCR beta chain was determined in a study of T-cell reconstitution after alpha-beta-depleted transplantation in children. Trimming removed 6 bases at V and 2 bases at J, with 14 bases between. Germline CDR1 and CDR2: SEHNR and FQNEAQ (reference sequence). This CDR3 is 14 amino acids long. The TCRbeta library was prepared with unique molecular identifiers. TCRdb analysed the PCR reads with MiXCR anew, one entry per CDR3 protein. The table records 490,000 or so distinct CDR3 sequences, approximately 12% of them present only once. The sample here was PBMCs from the stem cell graft donor, taken from the stem cell graft. The sequence was collected from a human donor who donated a stem cell graft to a child with combined immunodeficiency. The rearrangement links TRBV7-9 to TRBJ2-7; TRBD1 might be the D (5 bases). The CDR3 region has the DNA TGTGCCAGCAGTTCAAACAGGAAAACCTACGAGCAGTACTTC. Its protein is CASSSNRKTYEQYF.